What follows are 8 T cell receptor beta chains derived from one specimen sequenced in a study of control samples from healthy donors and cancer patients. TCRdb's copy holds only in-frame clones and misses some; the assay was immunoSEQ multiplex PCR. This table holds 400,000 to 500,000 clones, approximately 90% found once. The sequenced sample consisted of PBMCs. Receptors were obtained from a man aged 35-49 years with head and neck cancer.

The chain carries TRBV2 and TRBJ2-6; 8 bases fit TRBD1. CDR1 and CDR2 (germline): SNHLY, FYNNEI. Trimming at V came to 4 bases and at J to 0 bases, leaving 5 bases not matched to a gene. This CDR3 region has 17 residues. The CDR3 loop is CASSVQGVISGANVLTF. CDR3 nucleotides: TGTGCCAGCAGTGTACAGGGGGTAATCTCTGGGGCCAACGTCCTGACTTTC.

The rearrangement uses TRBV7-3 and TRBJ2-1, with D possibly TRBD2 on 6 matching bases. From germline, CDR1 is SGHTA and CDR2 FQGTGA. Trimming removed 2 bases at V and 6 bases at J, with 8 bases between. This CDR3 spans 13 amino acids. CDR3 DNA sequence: TGTGCCAGCAGCTTACTAGCGACCAATGAGCAGTTCTTC. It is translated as CASSLLATNEQFF.

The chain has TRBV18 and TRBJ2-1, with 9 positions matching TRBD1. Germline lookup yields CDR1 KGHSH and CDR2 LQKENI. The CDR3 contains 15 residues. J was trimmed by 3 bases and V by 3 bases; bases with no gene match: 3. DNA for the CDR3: TGTGCCAGCTCACCGACAGGGGGAGACTACAATGAGCAGTTCTTC. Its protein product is CASSPTGGDYNEQFF.

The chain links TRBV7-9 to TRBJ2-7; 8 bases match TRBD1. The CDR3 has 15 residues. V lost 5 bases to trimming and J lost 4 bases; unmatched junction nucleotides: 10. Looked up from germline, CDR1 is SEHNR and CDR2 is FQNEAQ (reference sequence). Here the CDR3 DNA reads TGTGCCAGCAGCCCACGGACAGGGCAAGTGTACGAGCAGTACTTC. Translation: CASSPRTGQVYEQYF.

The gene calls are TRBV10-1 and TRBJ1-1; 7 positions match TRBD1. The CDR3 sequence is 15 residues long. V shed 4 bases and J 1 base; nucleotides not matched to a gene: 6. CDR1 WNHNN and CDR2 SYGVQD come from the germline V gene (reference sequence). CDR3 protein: CASSVGGQSNTEAFF. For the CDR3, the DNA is TGCGCCAGCAGTGTCGGGGGACAGTCGAACACTGAAGCTTTCTTT.

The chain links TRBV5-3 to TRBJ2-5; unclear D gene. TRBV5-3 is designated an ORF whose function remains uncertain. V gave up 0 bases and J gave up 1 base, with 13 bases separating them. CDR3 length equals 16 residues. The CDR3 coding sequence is TGTGCCAGAAGCTTGGGGTTAGCTTCCTGCCAAGAGACCCAGTACTTC. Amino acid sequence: CARSLGLASCQETQYF.

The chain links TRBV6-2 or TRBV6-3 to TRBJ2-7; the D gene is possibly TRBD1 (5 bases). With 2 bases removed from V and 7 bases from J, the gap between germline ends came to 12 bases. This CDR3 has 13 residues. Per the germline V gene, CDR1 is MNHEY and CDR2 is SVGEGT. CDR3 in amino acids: CASSYTGLEEQYF. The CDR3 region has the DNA TGTGCCAGCAGTTACACAGGTCTGGAGGAGCAGTACTTC.

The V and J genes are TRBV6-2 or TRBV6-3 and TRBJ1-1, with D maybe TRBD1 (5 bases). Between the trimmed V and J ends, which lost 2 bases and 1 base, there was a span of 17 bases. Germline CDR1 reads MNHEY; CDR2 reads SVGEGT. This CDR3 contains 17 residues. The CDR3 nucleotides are TGTGCCAGCAGTTACGGGGCTTTAGGAGTCCGGAACACTGAAGCTTTCTTT. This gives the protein CASSYGALGVRNTEAFF.